This T cell receptor beta chain originates from a study of T-cell reconstitution after alpha-beta-depleted transplantation in children. The germline V gene has CDR1 ENHRY and CDR2 SYGVKD. V was clipped by 6 bases and J by 2 bases; unmatched bases: 14. The CDR3 runs to 17 residues. This clonotype was found a few times. This sample's TCRbeta library carried unique molecular identifier barcodes. A single record per CDR3 protein comes from TCRdb applying MiXCR to the PCR reads. The table lists some 400,000 distinct CDR3 sequences, 20% of them singletons, with around 4% in the top ten. The J gene is TRBJ2-5, the V gene TRBV10-3; 8 bases fit TRBD1. The sequence was obtained from a human donor who donated a stem cell graft to a child with acute myeloid leukemia. Sequenced material: PBMCs from the stem cell graft donor, taken from the stem cell graft. CDR3 residues: CAIRAPGTGKLQETQYF. DNA for the CDR3: TGTGCCATCAGGGCACCCGGGACAGGAAAACTACAAGAGACCCAGTACTTC.